Included here is one TCR beta chain sequence, with context. As yet, its antigen is unknown. This record comes from a study of shared clonotypes between healthy human individuals. Study summary: A donor's plate count was three for CD4 naive and three for CD4 memory; CD8 naive had two and CD8 memory one. Findings and caveats of the study: In the sorted subsets, rarefaction showed sequencing was incomplete despite large depth.

The CDR3 contains 13 residues. Germline values: CDR1 GTSNPN, CDR2 SVGIG (reference sequence). The germline V and J ends were trimmed by 5 bases and 1 base, with 11 bases remaining between them. The assay used deep level. Each sorted subset replicate got 200 ng genomic DNA, 25,000 to 35,000 genomes. Assay: immunoSEQ multiplex PCR; the TCRdb copy retains only in-frame clones and omits some. Of some 2,000,000 clones in the sample, roughly 95% were seen once. This receptor was taken from a young man in good health. The sequencing sample was made of naive CD4+ T cells sorted from blood. Subset defined: CD45RA+ positively selected. The chain carries TRBV30 and TRBJ1-2; unclear D gene. For the CDR3, the DNA is TGTGCCTGGGCTCGGGGAAGTAACTATGGCTACACCTTC. This sequence encodes CAWARGSNYGYTF.